This TCR beta chain was captured in a study of shared clonotypes between healthy human individuals. Germline CDR1 GTSNPN, CDR2 SVGIG (reference sequence). This CDR3 comprises 13 residues. V shed 0 bases and J shed 1 base, with 4 bases lying between them. Clones were sequenced by immunoSEQ multiplex PCR, and TCRdb holds only the in-frame ones, with some missing. Among about 730,000 clones listed, 72% were seen once. A remark on this clone: This clone may be a read error of a much larger clone one base away. The same CDR3 also results from other DNA sequences found in this sample.

The sample comprised memory CD4+ T cells sorted from blood. Indicated subset: CD45RA-negative fraction. The sequence was obtained from a woman in her 30s in good health. The chain is built from TRBV30 and TRBJ1-5; D gene uncertain. DNA of the CDR3: TGTGCCTGGAGTGTAGACAGCAATCAGCCCCAGCATTTT. Amino acid sequence: CAWSVDSNQPQHF.